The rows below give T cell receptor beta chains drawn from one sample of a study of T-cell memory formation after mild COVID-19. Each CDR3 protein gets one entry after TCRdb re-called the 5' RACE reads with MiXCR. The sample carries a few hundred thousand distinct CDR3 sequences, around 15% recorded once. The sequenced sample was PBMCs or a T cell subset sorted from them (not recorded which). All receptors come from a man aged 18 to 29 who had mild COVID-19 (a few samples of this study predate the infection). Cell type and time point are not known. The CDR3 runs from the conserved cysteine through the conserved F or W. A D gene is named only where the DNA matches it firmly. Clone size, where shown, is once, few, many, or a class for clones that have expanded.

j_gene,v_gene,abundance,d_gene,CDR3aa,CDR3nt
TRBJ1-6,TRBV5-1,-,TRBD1,CASSADRNSPLHF,TGCGCCAGCAGCGCGGACAGGAATTCACCCCTCCACTTT
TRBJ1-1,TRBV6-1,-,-,CASSENVATNTEAFF,TGTGCCAGCAGTGAAAACGTGGCAACGAACACTGAAGCTTTCTTT
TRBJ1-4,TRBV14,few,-,CASSQWGAGEKLFF,TGTGCCAGCAGTCAATGGGGGGCGGGTGAAAAACTGTTTTTT
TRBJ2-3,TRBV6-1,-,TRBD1,CASSATGITDTQYF,TGTGCCAGCAGCGCGACAGGGATCACAGATACGCAGTATTTT
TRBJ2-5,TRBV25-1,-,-,CASSESWGVEETQYF,TGTGCCAGCAGTGAATCCTGGGGGGTGGAAGAGACCCAGTACTTC
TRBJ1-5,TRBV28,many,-,CASRTVYSNQPQHF,TGTGCCAGTAGGACAGTTTATAGCAATCAGCCCCAGCATTTT
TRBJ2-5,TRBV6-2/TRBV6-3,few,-,CASSDREAETQYF,TGTGCCAGCAGCGACAGGGAGGCTGAGACCCAGTACTTC
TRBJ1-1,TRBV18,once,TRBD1,CASSPVDRANTEAFF,TGTGCCAGCTCACCCGTGGACAGGGCGAACACTGAAGCTTTCTTT
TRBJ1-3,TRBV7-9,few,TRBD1,CASSSDRGLGNTIYF,TGTGCCAGCAGCTCGGACAGGGGGCTTGGAAACACCATATATTTT
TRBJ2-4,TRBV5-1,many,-,CASSLDLNIQYF,TGCGCCAGCAGCTTGGACTTAAACATTCAGTACTTC
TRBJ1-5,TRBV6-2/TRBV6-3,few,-,CASNGPDSNQPQHF,TGTGCCAGCAATGGACCAGATAGCAATCAGCCCCAGCATTTT
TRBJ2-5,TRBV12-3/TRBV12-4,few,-,CASSGGRYETQYF,TGTGCCAGCTCCGGGGGGCGGTATGAGACCCAGTACTTC
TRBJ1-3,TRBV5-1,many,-,CASSLDPKEDTIYF,TGCGCCAGCAGCTTGGATCCGAAGGAGGACACCATATATTTT
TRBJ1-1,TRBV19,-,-,CASSAGRRIAEAFF,TGTGCCAGTAGCGCGGGACGGCGGATCGCTGAAGCTTTCTTT